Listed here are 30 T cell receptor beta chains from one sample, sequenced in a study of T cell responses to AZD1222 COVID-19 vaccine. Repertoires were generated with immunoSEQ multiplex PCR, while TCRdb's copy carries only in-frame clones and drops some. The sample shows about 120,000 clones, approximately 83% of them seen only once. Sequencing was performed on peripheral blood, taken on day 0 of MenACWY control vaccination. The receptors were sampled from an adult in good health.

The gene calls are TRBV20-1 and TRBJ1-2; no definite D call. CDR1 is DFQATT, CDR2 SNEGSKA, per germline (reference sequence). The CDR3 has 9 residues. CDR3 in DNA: TGCAGCCCCTCTGGGGGCTACACCTTC. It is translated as CSPSGGYTF.

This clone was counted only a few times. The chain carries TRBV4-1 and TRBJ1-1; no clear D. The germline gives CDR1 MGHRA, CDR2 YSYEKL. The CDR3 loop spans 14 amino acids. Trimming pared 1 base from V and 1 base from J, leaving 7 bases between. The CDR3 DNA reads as TGCGCCAGCAGCCAAGGGAATACGAACACTGAAGCTTTCTTT. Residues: CASSQGNTNTEAFF.

CDR3 loop: CASSQNSEETQYF. The CDR3 DNA follows: TGTGCCAGCTCGCAAAACTCGGAGGAGACCCAGTACTTC. The V gene is TRBV18, the J gene TRBJ2-5; D remains unclear. The germline V gene encodes CDR1 KGHSH and CDR2 LQKENI. Trimming shortened V by 6 bases and J by 5 bases, and 13 bases separated the two germline ends. This CDR3 has 13 amino acids.

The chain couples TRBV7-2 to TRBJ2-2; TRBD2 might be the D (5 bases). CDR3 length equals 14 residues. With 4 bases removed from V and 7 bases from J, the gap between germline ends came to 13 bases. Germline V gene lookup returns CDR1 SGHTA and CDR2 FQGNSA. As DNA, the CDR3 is TGTGCCAGCAGCTCCTTCGGAGGCGGCGGGGAGCTGTTTTTT. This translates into CASSSFGGGGELFF.

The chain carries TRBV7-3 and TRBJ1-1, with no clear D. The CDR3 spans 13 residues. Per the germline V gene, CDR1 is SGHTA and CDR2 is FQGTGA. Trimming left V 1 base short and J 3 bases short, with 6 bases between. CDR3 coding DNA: TGTGCCAGCAGCTTAAAGTCGGACACTGAAGCTTTCTTT. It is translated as CASSLKSDTEAFF.

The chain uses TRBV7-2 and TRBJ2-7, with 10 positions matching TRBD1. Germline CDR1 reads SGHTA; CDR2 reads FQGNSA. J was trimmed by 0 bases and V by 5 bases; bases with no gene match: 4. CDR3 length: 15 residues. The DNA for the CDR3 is TGTGCCAGCAGCGGAAGGACAGGGGGCTCCTACGAGCAGTACTTC. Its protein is CASSGRTGGSYEQYF. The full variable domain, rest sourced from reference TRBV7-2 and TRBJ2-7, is GAGVSQSPSNKVTEKGKDVELRCDPISGHTALYWYRQSLGQGLEFLIYFQGNSAPDKSGLPSDRFSAERTGGSVSTLTIQRTQQEDSAVYLCASSGRTGGSYEQYFGPGTRLTVT.

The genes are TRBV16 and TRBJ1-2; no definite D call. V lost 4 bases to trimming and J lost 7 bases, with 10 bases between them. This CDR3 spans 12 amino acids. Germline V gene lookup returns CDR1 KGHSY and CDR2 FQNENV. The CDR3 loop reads CASSPPRGGYTF. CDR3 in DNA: TGTGCCAGCAGCCCCCCTCGAGGTGGCTACACCTTC.

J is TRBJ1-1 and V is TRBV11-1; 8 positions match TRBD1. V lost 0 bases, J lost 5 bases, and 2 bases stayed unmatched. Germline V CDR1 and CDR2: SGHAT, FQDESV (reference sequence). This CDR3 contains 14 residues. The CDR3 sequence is CASSLARTGTEAFF. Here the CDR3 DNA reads TGTGCCAGCAGCTTAGCTAGGACAGGGACTGAAGCTTTCTTT.

The CDR3 is CASSQEWRAETQYF. CDR3 DNA: TGCGCCAGCAGCCAAGAGTGGCGTGCGGAGACCCAGTACTTC. The rearrangement joins TRBV4-3 to TRBJ2-5; no clear D gene. The length of the CDR3 is 14 residues. CDR1 LGHNA and CDR2 YSLEER come from the germline V gene. V lost 0 bases to trimming and J lost 5 bases, with 10 bases between them.

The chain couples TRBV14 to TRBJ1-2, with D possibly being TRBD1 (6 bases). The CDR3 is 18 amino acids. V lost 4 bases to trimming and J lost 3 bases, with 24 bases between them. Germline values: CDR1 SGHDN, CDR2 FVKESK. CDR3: CASSPPSGVGQNYYGYTF. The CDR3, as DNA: TGTGCCAGCAGCCCACCCTCAGGGGTTGGTCAAAACTACTATGGCTACACCTTC.

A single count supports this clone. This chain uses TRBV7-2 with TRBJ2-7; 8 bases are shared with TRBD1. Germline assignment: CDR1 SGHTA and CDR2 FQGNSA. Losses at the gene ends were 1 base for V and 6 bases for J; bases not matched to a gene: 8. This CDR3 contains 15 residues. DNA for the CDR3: TGTGCCAGCAGCTTAGTACAGGACAGGGTAGGCGAGCAGTACTTC. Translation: CASSLVQDRVGEQYF.

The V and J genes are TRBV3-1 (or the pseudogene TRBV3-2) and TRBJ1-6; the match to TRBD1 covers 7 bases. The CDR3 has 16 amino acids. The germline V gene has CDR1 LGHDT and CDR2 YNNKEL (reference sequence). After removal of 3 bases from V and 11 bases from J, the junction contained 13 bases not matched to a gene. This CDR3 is CASSQQQGGPRTPLHF. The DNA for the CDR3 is TGTGCCAGCAGCCAGCAGCAGGGGGGCCCCAGGACACCCCTCCACTTT.

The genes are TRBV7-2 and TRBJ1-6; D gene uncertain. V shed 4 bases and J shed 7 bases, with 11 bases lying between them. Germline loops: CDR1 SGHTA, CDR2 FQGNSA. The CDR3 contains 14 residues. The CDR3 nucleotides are TGTGCCAGCAGCTACTCCGGGTTAAATTCACCCCTCCACTTT. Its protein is CASSYSGLNSPLHF.

CDR3 loop: CAISEWGQGAGGQETQYF. DNA for the CDR3: TGTGCCATCAGTGAGTGGGGACAGGGGGCTGGAGGCCAAGAGACCCAGTACTTC. The chain has TRBV10-3 and TRBJ2-5; 12 nucleotides align to TRBD1. J lost 1 base, V lost 1 base, and 7 bases had no gene match. The CDR3 runs 18 residues. From germline, CDR1 is ENHRY and CDR2 SYGVKD.

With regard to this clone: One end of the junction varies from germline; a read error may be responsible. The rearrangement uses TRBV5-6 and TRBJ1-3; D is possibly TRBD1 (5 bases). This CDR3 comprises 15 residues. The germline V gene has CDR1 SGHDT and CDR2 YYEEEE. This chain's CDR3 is CASRLRGAQRNTIYF. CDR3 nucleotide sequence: TGTGCCAGCCGCTTAAGAGGGGCACAAAGAAACACCATATATTTT.

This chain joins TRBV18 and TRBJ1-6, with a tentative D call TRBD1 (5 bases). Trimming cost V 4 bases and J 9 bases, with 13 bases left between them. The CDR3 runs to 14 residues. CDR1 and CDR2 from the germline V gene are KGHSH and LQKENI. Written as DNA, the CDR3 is TGTGCCAGCTCACAAAGGGGCGAAGGTTCACCCCTCCACTTT. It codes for CASSQRGEGSPLHF.

CDR3 amino acids: CASSLVLETQYF. CDR3 bases: TGTGCCAGCAGCTTAGTACTAGAGACCCAGTACTTC. This chain uses TRBV11-1 with TRBJ2-5; unclear D gene. V lost 1 base, J lost 4 bases, and 4 bases lay in between. The CDR3 extends over 12 amino acids. CDR1 is SGHAT and CDR2 is FQDESV in the germline V gene (reference sequence).

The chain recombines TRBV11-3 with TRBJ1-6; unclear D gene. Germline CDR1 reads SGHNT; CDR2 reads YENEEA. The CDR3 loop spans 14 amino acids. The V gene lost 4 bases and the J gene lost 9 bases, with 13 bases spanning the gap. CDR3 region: CASSSNSLGSPLHF. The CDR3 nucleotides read TGTGCCAGCAGCTCAAACAGCCTGGGTTCACCCCTCCACTTT.

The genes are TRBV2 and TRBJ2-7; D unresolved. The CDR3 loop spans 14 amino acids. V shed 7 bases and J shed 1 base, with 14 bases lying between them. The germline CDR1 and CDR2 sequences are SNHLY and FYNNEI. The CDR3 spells CASILDRRSYEQYF. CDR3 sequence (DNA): TGTGCCAGCATCCTGGACCGACGATCCTACGAGCAGTACTTC.

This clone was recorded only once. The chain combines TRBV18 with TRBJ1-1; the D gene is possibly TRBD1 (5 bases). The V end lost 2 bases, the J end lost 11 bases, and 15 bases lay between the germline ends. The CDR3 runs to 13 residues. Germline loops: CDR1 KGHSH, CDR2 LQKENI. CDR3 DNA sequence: TGTGCCAGCTCACCAGGGCCCCAGAAGGGGGCTTTCTTT. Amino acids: CASSPGPQKGAFF. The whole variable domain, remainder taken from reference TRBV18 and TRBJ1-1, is NAGVMQNPRHLVRRRGQEARLRCSPMKGHSHVYWYRQLPEEGLKFMVYLQKENIIDESGMPKERFSAEFPKEGPSILRIQQVVRGDSAAYFCASSPGPQKGAFFGQGTRLTVV.

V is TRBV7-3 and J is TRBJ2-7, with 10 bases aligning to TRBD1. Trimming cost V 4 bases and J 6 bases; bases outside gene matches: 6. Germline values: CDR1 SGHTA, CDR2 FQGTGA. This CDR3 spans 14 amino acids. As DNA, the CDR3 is TGTGCCAGCAGCTCCGGGACAGGGGTAGGCGAGCAGTACTTC. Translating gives CASSSGTGVGEQYF. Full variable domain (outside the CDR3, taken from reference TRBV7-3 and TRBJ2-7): GAGVSQTPSNKVTEKGKYVELRCDPISGHTALYWYRQSLGQGPEFLIYFQGTGAADDSGLPNDRFFAVRPEGSVSTLKIQRTERGDSAVYLCASSSGTGVGEQYFGPGTRLTVT.

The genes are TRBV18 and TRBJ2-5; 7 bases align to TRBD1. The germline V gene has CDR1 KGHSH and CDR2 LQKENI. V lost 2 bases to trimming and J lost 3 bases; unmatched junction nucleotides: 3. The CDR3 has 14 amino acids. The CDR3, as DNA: TGTGCCAGCTCACCAGGGACAGTAAAAGAGACCCAGTACTTC. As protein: CASSPGTVKETQYF.

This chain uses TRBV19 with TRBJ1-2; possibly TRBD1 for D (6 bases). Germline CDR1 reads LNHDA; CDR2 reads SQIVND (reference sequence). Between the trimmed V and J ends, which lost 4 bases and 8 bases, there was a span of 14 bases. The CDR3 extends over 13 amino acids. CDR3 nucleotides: TGTGCCAGTAGTAGGCAGGGGAGTGGGGGCTACACCTTC. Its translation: CASSRQGSGGYTF.

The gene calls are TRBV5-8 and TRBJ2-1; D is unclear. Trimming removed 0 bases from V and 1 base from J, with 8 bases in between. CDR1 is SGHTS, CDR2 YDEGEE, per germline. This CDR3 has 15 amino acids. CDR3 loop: CASSLGQSSYNEQFF. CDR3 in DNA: TGTGCCAGCAGCTTGGGACAAAGTTCCTACAATGAGCAGTTCTTC.

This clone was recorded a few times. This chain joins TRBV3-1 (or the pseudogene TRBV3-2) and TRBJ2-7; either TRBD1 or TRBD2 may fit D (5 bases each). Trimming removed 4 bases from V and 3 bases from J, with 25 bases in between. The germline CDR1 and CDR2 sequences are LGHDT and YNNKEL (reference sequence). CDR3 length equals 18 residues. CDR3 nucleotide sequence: TGTGCCAGCAGCCCCTCACCCTTCGATAAGAGAGGGGTCTACGAGCAGTACTTC. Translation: CASSPSPFDKRGVYEQYF.

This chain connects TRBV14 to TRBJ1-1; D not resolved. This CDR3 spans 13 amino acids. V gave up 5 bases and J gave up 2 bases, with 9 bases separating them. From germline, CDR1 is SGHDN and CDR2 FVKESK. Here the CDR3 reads CASSSHPNTEAFF. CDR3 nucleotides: TGTGCCAGCAGCTCCCATCCTAACACTGAAGCTTTCTTT.

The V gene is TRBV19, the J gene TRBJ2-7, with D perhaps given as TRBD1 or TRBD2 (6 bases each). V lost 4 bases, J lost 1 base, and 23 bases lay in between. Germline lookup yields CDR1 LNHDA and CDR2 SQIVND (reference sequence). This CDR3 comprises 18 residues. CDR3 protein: CASSTRQALGGKSYEQYF. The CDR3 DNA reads TGTGCCAGTAGTACCCGACAGGCGCTGGGGGGCAAGTCCTACGAGCAGTACTTC. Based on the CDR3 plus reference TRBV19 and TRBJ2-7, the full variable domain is DGGITQSPKYLFRKEGQNVTLSCEQNLNHDAMYWYRQDPGQGLRLIYYSQIVNDFQKGDIAEGYSVSREKKESFPLTVTSAQKNPTAFYLCASSTRQALGGKSYEQYFGPGTRLTVT.

CDR3 amino acids: CSASWGTSTDTQYF. DNA of the CDR3: TGCAGTGCTAGTTGGGGCACCAGCACAGATACGCAGTATTTT. This chain joins TRBV20-1 and TRBJ2-3; a weak D match, TRBD1 (5 bases). The CDR3 is 14 amino acids. The V gene's germline CDR1 is DFQATT and CDR2 SNEGSKA (reference sequence). V was trimmed by 3 bases and J by 0 bases, leaving 10 bases between them.

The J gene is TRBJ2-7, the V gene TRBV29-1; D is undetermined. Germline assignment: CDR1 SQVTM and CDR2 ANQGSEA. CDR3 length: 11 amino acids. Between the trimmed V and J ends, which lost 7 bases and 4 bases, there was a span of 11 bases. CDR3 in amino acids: CSAAQLYEQYF. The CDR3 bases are TGCAGCGCAGCACAGTTATACGAGCAGTACTTC.

CDR3 loop: CASSAPGQLSLDTQYF. CDR3 sequence (DNA): TGTGCCAGCAGTGCCCCGGGACAGTTAAGCCTAGATACGCAGTATTTT. The chain joins TRBV6-1 to TRBJ2-3, with 7 bases fitting TRBD1. V was clipped by 4 bases and J by 5 bases; unmatched bases: 12. Germline values: CDR1 MNHNS, CDR2 SASEGT. The CDR3 has 16 amino acids.